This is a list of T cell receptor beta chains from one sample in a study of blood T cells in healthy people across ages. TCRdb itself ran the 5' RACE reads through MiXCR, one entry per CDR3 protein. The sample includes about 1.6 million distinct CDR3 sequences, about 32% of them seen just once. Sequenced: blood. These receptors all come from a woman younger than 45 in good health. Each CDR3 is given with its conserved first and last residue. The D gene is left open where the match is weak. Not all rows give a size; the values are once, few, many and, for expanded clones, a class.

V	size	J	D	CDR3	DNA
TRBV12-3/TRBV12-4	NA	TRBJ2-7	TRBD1	CACTRLGQASYEQYF	TGTGCCTGCACGCGTTTGGGACAGGCATCCTACGAGCAGTACTTC
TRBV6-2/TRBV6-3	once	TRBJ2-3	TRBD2	CASRPLGTSIQYF	TGTGCCAGCAGACCCTTAGGGACTAGCATTCAGTATTTT
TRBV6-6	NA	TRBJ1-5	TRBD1	CAGKSNRGENQPQHF	TGTGCCGGCAAATCTAACAGGGGGGAAAATCAGCCCCAGCATTTT
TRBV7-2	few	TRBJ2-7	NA	CASSLDPGHPYEQYF	TGTGCCAGCAGCTTAGACCCGGGACACCCTTACGAGCAGTACTTC
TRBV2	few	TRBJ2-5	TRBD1	CASGPTGGKSETQYF	TGTGCCAGCGGGCCCACAGGGGGCAAGAGTGAGACCCAGTACTTC
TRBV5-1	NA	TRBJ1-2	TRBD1	CASCPETGSYGYTF	TGCGCCAGCTGCCCGGAGACAGGGAGCTATGGCTACACCTTC
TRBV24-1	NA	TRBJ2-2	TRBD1	CATSDPNRGLGPGELFF	TGTGCCACCAGTGACCCTAACAGGGGGCTGGGGCCCGGGGAGCTGTTTTTT
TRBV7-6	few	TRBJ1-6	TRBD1	CASSYDRESPLHF	TGTGCCAGCAGCTACGACAGGGAATCACCCCTCCACTTT
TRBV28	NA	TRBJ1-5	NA	CASSLGDQPRHF	TGTGCCAGCAGTTTGGGCGATCAGCCCCGGCATTTT
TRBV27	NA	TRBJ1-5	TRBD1	CASSSLSTGSFQPQHF	TGTGCCAGCAGTTCCCTATCGACAGGGTCCTTTCAGCCCCAGCATTTT
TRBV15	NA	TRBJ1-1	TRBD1	CATSRLDRDAEAFF	TGTGCCACCAGCAGATTGGACAGGGATGCCGAAGCTTTCTTT
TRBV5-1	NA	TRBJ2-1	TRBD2	CASSLSPQREGPNEQFF	TGCGCCAGCAGCTTGTCTCCTCAGCGGGAGGGTCCCAATGAGCAGTTCTTC
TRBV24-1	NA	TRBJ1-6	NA	CATSDRSNSPLHF	TGTGCCACCAGTGACCGGAGTAATTCACCCCTCCACTTT
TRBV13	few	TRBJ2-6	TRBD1	CASLHGTGSSGANVLTF	TGTGCCAGCCTGCACGGGACAGGGAGCTCTGGGGCCAACGTCCTGACTTTC
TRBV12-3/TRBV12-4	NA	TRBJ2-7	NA	CASRSGASSYEQYF	TGTGCCAGCAGGTCGGGGGCGAGCTCCTACGAGCAGTACTTC
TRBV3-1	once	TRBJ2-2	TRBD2	CASSQTPGLADNFNTGELFF	TGTGCCAGCAGTCAGACTCCGGGACTAGCGGACAACTTTAACACCGGGGAGCTGTTTTTT
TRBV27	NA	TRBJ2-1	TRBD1	CASSKTGVNEQFF	TGTGCCAGCAGCAAGACAGGGGTCAATGAGCAGTTCTTC
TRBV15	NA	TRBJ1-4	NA	CATSYDRRQAVIREKLFF	TGTGCCACCAGCTACGACAGACGGCAGGCCGTTATACGTGAAAAACTGTTTTTT
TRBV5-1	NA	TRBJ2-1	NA	CASRLAVGNNEQFF	TGCGCCAGCAGGCTGGCAGTCGGGAACAATGAGCAGTTCTTC
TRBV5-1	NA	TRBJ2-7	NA	CASSPSSANTGEQYF	TGCGCCAGCAGCCCCTCTAGCGCGAACACCGGGGAGCAGTACTTC
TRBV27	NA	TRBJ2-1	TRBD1	CASSQTKSGQRYNEQFF	TGTGCCAGCAGCCAAACCAAGTCGGGACAGCGTTACAATGAGCAGTTCTTC
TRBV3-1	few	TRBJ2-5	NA	CASSPTARETQYF	TGTGCCAGCAGCCCGACAGCTAGAGAGACCCAGTACTTC
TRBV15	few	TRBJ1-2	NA	CATSRDRGANYGYTF	TGTGCCACCAGCAGAGATCGTGGAGCTAACTATGGCTACACCTTC
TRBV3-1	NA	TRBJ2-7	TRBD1	CASSQEGTGGTEQYF	TGTGCCAGCAGCCAAGAAGGGACAGGGGGTACCGAGCAGTACTTC
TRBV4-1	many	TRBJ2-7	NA	CASSQEGGPSYEQYF	TGCGCCAGCAGCCAAGAGGGGGGGCCGTCCTACGAGCAGTACTTC
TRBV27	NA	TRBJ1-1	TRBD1	CASRRQGAPGAFF	TGTGCCAGCAGAAGACAGGGTGCCCCGGGAGCTTTCTTT
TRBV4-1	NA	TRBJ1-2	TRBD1	CASSQGNRGITYGYTF	TGCGCCAGCAGCCAAGGCAACAGGGGGATTACCTATGGCTACACCTTC